This TCR beta chain originates from a study of spatial heterogeneity in lung cancer. Findings of the study overall: Coverage of tumor T cells, by estimate, reached around 7% for alpha chains and 13% for beta chains. Counts that tracked tumor mutation counts were those of expanded intratumoral alpha and beta TCRs.

TCRdb recomputed calls from the 5' RACE reads with MiXCR, one row per CDR3 protein. Counted here are roughly 18,000 distinct CDR3 sequences, 8.5% to 10% occurring once; the ten biggest clones make up roughly 21%. The V gene's germline CDR1 is SNHLY and CDR2 FYNNEI. The V end was cut by 5 bases, the J end by 9 bases, with 16 bases between. The length of the CDR3 is 13 residues. This clonotype was seen ten or more times. Antigen specificity is unknown. The library was built for alpha chains, so this beta chain is an off-target read and its size means little. The time point denotes: sample taken at primary tumor resection. Samples were obtained from more than 70 donors, all untreated early-stage non-small cell lung cancer patients.

The sequencing used lung tumor tissue, collected at surgery. The sequence was collected from a female donor with early-stage non-small cell lung cancer. This chain uses TRBV2 with TRBJ2-5; D perhaps matches TRBD1 (6 bases). CDR3 in amino acids: CASSKGVTGAQYF. The CDR3 DNA is TGTGCCAGCAGTAAGGGGGTCACCGGGGCCCAGTACTTC.